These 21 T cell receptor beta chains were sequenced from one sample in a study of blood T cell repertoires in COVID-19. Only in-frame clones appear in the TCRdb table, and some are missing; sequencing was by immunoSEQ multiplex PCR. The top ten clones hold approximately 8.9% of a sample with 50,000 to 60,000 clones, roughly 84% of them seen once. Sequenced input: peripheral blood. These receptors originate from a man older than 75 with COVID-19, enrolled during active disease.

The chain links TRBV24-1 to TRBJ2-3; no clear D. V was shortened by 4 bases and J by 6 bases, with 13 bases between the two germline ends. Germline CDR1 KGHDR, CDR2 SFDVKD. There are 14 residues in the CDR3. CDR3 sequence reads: CATSDPRKSDTQYF. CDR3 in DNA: TGTGCCACCAGTGACCCCCGAAAGAGCGATACGCAGTATTTT.

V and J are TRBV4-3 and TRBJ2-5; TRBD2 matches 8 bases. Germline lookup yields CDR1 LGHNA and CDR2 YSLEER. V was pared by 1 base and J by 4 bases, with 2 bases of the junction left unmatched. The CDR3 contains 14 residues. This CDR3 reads CASSQGLARETQYF. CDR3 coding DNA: TGCGCCAGCAGCCAAGGACTAGCGCGAGAGACCCAGTACTTC.

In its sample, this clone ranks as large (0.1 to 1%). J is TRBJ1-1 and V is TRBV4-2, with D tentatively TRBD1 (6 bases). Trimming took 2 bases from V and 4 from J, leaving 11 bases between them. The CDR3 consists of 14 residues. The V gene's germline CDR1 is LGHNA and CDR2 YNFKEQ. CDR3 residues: CASSQHREVTEAFF. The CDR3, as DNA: TGTGCCAGCAGCCAACACAGGGAAGTCACTGAAGCTTTCTTT.

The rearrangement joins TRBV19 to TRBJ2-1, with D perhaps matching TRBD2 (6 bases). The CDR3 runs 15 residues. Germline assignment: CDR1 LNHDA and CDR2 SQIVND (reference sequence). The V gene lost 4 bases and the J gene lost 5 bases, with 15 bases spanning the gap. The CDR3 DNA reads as TGTGCCAGTAGTAGCATGCTCGGGACTCACAATGAGCAGTTCTTC. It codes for CASSSMLGTHNEQFF.

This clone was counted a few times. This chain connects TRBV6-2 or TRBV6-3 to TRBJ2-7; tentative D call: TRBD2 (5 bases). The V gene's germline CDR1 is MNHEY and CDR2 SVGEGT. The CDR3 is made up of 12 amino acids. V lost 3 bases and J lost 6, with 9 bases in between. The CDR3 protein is CASSYPGLEQYF. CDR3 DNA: TGTGCCAGCAGTTATCCCGGACTCGAGCAGTACTTC.

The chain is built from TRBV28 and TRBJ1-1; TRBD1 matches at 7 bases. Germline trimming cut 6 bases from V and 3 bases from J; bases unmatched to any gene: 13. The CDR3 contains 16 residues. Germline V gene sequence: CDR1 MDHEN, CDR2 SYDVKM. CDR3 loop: CASSSAGRGSDTEAFF. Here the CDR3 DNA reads TGTGCCAGCAGCTCCGCCGGCAGGGGGTCGGACACTGAAGCTTTCTTT.

Here the CDR3 DNA reads TGTGCCAGCGTTGCCCCGGTGGTGGGCAATCAGCCCCAGCATTTT. Its translation: CASVAPVVGNQPQHF. The chain employs TRBV28 and TRBJ1-5, with D unresolved. This CDR3 is 15 amino acids long. Germline CDR1 is MDHEN and CDR2 is SYDVKM. Between the trimmed V and J ends, which lost 8 bases and 2 bases, there was a span of 16 bases.

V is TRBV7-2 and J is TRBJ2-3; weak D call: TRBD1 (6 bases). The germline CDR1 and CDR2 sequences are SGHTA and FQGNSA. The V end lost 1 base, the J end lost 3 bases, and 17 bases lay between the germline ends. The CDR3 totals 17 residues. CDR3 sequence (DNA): TGTGCCAGCAGCTTAGACAGGGCCCCCGCTACGACAGATACGCAGTATTTT. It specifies CASSLDRAPATTDTQYF.

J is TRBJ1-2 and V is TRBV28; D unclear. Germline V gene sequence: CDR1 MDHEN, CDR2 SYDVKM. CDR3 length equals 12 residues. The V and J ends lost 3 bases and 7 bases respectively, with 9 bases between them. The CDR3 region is CASSLPEAGYTF. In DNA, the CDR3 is TGTGCCAGCAGTTTGCCCGAAGCTGGCTACACCTTC.

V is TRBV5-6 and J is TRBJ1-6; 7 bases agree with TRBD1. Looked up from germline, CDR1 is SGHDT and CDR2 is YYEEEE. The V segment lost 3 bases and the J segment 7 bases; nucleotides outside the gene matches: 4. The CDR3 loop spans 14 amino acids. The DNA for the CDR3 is TGTGCCAGCAGCTGGGGACAGACGAATTCACCCCTCCACTTT. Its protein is CASSWGQTNSPLHF.

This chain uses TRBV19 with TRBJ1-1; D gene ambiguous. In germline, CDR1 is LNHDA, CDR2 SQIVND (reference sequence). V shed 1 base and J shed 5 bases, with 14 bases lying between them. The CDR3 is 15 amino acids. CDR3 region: CASSIGREGKTEAFF. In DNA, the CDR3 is TGTGCCAGTAGTATAGGGAGGGAAGGTAAAACTGAAGCTTTCTTT.

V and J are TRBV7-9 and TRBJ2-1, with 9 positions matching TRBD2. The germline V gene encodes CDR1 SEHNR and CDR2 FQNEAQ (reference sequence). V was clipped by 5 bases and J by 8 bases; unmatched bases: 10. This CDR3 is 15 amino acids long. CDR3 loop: CASSTPGLALHEQFF. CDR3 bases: TGTGCCAGCAGCACGCCGGGACTAGCTTTACATGAGCAGTTCTTC.

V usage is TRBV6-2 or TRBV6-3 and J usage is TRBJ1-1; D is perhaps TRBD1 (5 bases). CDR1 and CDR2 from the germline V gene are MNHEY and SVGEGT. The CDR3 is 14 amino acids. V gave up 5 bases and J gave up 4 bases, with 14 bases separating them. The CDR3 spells CASSLQVRGTEAFF. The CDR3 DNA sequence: TGTGCCAGCAGTCTACAGGTCCGCGGCACTGAAGCTTTCTTT.

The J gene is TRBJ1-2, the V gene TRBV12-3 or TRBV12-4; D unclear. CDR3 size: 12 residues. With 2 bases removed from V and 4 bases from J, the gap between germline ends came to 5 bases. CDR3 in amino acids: CASSLISYGYTF. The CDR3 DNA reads TGTGCCAGCAGTTTAATCAGCTATGGCTACACCTTC.

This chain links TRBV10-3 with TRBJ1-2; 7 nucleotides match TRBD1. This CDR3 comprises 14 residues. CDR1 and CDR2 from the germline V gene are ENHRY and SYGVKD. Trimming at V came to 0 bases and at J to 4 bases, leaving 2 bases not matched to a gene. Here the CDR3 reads CAISESNRGYGYTF. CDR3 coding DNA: TGTGCCATCAGTGAGTCGAACAGGGGCTATGGCTACACCTTC.

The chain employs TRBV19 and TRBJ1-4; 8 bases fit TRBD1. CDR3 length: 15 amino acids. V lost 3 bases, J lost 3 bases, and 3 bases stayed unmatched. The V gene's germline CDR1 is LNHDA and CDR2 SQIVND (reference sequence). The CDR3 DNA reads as TGTGCCAGTAGTATCCGGACAGGGTCTAATGAAAAACTGTTTTTT. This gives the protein CASSIRTGSNEKLFF.

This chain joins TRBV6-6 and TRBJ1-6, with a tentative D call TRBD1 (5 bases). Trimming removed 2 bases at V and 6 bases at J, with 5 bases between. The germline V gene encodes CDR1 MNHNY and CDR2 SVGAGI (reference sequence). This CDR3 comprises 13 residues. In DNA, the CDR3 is TGTGCCAGCAGTTACGGGGCTAATTCACCCCTCCACTTT. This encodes CASSYGANSPLHF.

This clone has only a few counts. CDR3 DNA sequence: TGTGCCATCAGTGATAACGGACAGAACTATGGCTACACCTTC. Protein: CAISDNGQNYGYTF. The chain has TRBV10-3 and TRBJ1-2, with a tentative D call TRBD1 (6 bases). Germline CDR1 is ENHRY and CDR2 is SYGVKD. V was shortened by 3 bases and J by 2 bases, with 10 bases between the two germline ends. There are 14 residues in the CDR3.

The CDR3 sequence is CASSSKETQYF. The CDR3 nucleotides are TGCGCCAGCAGCTCTAAAGAGACCCAGTACTTC. The chain recombines TRBV5-1 with TRBJ2-5, with D unresolved. V gave up 3 bases and J gave up 3 bases, with 3 bases separating them. There are 11 residues in the CDR3. Germline assignment: CDR1 SGHRS and CDR2 YFSETQ.

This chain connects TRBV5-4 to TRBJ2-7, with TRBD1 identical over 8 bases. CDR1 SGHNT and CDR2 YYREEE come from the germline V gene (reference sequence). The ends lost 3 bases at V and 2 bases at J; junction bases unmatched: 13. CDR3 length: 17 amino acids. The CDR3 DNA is TGTGCCAGCAGCTCTACAGGGGGTGCCCTCTCGGCCTACGAGCAGTACTTC. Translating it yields CASSSTGGALSAYEQYF.

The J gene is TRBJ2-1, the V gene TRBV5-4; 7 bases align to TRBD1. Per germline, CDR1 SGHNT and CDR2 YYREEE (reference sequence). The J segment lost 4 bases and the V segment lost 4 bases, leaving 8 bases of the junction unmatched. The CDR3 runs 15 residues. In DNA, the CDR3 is TGTGCCAGCAGCGGTGACAGGGAAGTGTACAATGAGCAGTTCTTC. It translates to CASSGDREVYNEQFF.